Below, one T cell receptor beta chain is given with its context. These data are taken from a study of blood T cell repertoires in COVID-19. Turning to the study itself: Sources were T cells, B-cell-depleted T cells, or PBMCs; the material itself was cDNA or gDNA.

J lost 3 bases, V lost 3 bases, and 7 bases had no gene match. The CDR3 covers 16 residues. Germline-derived CDR1 and CDR2 are KGHDR and SFDVKD. Source study methods: Reference gene primers were amplified, and this amplification served to estimate nucleated cell counts. TCRdb's table, derived via immunoSEQ multiplex PCR, lists solely in-frame clones and lacks some. V and J calls and clone size come straight from that table; D and trimming were deduced from the DNA. The sample lists 150,000 to 200,000 clones, approximately 87% seen once, with around a sixth in the top ten. The Seattle patients, enrolled during active infection, were followed longitudinally.

The chain recombines TRBV24-1 with TRBJ1-5; 7 nucleotides align to TRBD1. This receptor was obtained from a person aged 65-85 years with COVID-19, enrolled during active disease. The sequenced material came from peripheral blood. This chain's CDR3 is CATSDPRQGNNQPQHF. For the CDR3, the DNA is TGTGCCACCAGTGATCCGAGACAGGGAAACAATCAGCCCCAGCATTTT.